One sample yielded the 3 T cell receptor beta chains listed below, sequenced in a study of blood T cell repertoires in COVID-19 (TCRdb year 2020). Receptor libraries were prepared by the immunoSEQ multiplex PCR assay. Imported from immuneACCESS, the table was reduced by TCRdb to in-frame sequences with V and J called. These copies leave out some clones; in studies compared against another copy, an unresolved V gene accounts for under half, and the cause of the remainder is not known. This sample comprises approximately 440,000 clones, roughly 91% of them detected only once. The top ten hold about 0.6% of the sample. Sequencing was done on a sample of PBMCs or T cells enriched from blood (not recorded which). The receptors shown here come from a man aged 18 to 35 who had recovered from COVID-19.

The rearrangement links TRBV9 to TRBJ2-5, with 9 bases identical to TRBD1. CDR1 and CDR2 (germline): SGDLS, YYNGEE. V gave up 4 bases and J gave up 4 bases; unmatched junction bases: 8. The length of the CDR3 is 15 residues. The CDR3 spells CASSFGTGRGETQYF. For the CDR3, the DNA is TGTGCCAGCAGCTTCGGGACAGGGAGGGGAGAGACCCAGTACTTC. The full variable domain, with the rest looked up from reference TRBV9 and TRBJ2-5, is DSGVTQTPKHLITATGQRVTLRCSPRSGDLSVYWYQQSLDQGLQFLIQYYNGEERAKGNILERFSAQQFPDLHSELNLSSLELGDSALYFCASSFGTGRGETQYFGPGTRLLVL.

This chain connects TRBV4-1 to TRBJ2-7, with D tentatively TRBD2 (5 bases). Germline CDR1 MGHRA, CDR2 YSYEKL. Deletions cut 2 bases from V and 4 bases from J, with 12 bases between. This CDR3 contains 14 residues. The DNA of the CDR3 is TGCGCCAGCAGCCAAACCGCCCCGGGATACGAGCAGTACTTC. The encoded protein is CASSQTAPGYEQYF.

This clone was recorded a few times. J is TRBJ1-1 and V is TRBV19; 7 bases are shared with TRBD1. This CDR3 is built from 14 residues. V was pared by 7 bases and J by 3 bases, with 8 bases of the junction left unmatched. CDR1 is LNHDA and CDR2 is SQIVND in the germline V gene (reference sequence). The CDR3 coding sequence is TGTGCCAGTACCTCCATCGACAGGGACACTGAAGCTTTCTTT. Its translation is CASTSIDRDTEAFF.